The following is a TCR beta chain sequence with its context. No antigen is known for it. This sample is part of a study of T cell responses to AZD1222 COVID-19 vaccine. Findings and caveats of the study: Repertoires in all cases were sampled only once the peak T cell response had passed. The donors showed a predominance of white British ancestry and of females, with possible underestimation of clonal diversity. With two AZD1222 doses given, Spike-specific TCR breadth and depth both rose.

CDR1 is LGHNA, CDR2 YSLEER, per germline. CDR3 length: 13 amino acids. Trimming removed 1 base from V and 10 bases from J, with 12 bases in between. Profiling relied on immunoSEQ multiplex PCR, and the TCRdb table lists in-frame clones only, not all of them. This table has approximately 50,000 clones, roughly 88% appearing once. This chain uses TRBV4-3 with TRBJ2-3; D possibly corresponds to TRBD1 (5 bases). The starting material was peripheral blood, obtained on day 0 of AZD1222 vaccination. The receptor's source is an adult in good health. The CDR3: CASSQVGQGAQYF. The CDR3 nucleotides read TGCGCCAGCAGCCAAGTCGGGCAGGGTGCGCAGTATTTT.